The 9 T cell receptor beta chains listed next were all sequenced from one sample in a study of blood T cell repertoires in COVID-19. TCRdb keeps only in-frame clones here, not all; method: immunoSEQ multiplex PCR. The sample holds roughly 9,400 clones; around 76% are singletons and the top ten take approximately 40%. Material for sequencing was peripheral blood. These receptors were collected from a human donor in a cohort sampled during active COVID-19.

The chain has TRBV28 and TRBJ2-7; D is unresolved. CDR1 and CDR2 from the germline V gene are MDHEN and SYDVKM. The CDR3 extends over 15 amino acids. The V end lost 3 bases, the J end lost 1 base, and 13 bases lay between the germline ends. The CDR3 spells CASSLLLFSSYEQYF. The CDR3 DNA is TGTGCCAGCAGTTTGTTATTGTTTAGTTCCTACGAGCAGTACTTC.

The rearrangement joins TRBV27 to TRBJ1-5, with 9 bases aligning to TRBD1. The CDR3 is 15 residues long. Trimming cost V 3 bases and J 4 bases; bases outside gene matches: 4. Germline lookup yields CDR1 MNHEY and CDR2 SMNVEV (reference sequence). CDR3 sequence (DNA): TGTGCCAGCAGTTTGTCGACAGGGGGTAATCAGCCCCAGCATTTT. Residues: CASSLSTGGNQPQHF.

V is TRBV7-2 and J is TRBJ1-6, with 10 bases fitting TRBD1. The CDR3 has 16 amino acids. Germline lookup yields CDR1 SGHTA and CDR2 FQGNSA. The trim removed 5 bases at V and 9 bases at J, leaving 10 bases unmatched. The DNA of the CDR3 is TGTGCCAGCAGCATAAGGGGGAGGACAGGGGGTTCACCCCTCCACTTT. Protein: CASSIRGRTGGSPLHF. The entire variable domain, with the rest obtained from reference TRBV7-2 and TRBJ1-6, is as follows: GAGVSQSPSNKVTEKGKDVELRCDPISGHTALYWYRQSLGQGLEFLIYFQGNSAPDKSGLPSDRFSAERTGGSVSTLTIQRTQQEDSAVYLCASSIRGRTGGSPLHFGNGTRLTVT.

The chain recombines TRBV4-3 with TRBJ1-1; a possible D gene is TRBD1 (6 bases). CDR1 LGHNA and CDR2 YSLEER come from the germline V gene. The V and J ends lost 6 bases and 4 bases respectively, with 12 bases between them. This CDR3 has 13 residues. CDR3 region: CASSLNRVTEAFF. CDR3 bases: TGCGCCAGCAGTCTAAACAGGGTCACTGAAGCTTTCTTT.

V is TRBV14 and J is TRBJ1-1, with D possibly TRBD1 on 5 matching bases. Trimming removed 3 bases at V and 11 bases at J, with 16 bases between. CDR1 SGHDN and CDR2 FVKESK come from the germline V gene. The CDR3 is made up of 13 amino acids. The CDR3: CASSQFRGTMAFF. CDR3 in DNA: TGTGCCAGCAGCCAGTTTCGGGGGACTATGGCTTTCTTT.

The DNA of the CDR3 is TGTGCCAGCAGCTCGAGCGGGGGACCCTACGAGCAGTACTTC. Its translation is CASSSSGGPYEQYF. This chain joins TRBV3-1 (or the pseudogene TRBV3-2) and TRBJ2-7; 8 nucleotides agree with TRBD2. V trimming: 5 bases; J trimming: 2 bases; junction bases outside the gene matches: 5. Per the germline V gene, CDR1 is LGHDT and CDR2 is YNNKEL (reference sequence). The CDR3 extends over 14 amino acids.

The CDR3: CASSARGVTGEQFF. DNA for the CDR3: TGTGCCAGCAGCGCCCGGGGGGTCACGGGTGAGCAGTTCTTC. The chain links TRBV11-2 to TRBJ2-1; TRBD2 matches 7 bases. The germline CDR1 and CDR2 sequences are SGHAT and FQNNGV. The CDR3 totals 14 residues. The junction had 10 bases not matched to a gene; V was cut back by 5 bases and J by 9 bases.

The chain has TRBV5-1 and TRBJ1-2; possibly TRBD1 for D (5 bases). V was trimmed by 4 bases and J by 4 bases, leaving 11 bases between them. Per germline, CDR1 SGHRS and CDR2 YFSETQ. The CDR3 is made up of 13 amino acids. In DNA, the CDR3 is TGCGCCAGCAGCCAAGACAGATCCTATGGCTACACCTTC. This translates into CASSQDRSYGYTF.

The chain combines TRBV6-5 with TRBJ1-6, with D maybe TRBD1 (6 bases). V was trimmed by 7 bases and J by 5 bases, leaving 12 bases between them. Looked up from germline, CDR1 is MNHEY and CDR2 is SVGAGI. The CDR3 is 14 residues long. CDR3 nucleotides: TGTGCCAGCACCGGGACATCCCATAATTCACCCCTCCACTTT. This codes for CASTGTSHNSPLHF.